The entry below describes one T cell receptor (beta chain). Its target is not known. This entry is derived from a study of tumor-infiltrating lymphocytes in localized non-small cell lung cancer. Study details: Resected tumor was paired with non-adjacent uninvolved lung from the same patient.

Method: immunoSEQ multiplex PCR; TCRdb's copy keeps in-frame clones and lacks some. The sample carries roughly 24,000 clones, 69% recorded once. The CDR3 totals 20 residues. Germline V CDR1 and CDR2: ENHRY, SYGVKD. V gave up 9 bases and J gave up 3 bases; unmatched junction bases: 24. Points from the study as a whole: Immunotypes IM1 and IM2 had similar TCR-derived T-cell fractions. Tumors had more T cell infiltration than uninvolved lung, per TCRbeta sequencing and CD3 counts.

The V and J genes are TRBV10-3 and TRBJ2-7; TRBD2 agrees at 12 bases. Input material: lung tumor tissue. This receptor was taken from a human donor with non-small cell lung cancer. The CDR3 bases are TGTGCCATTTGGGGACAGGCGACTAGCGGGAGCGCGGTCGTAGTCTACGAGCAGTACTTC. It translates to CAIWGQATSGSAVVVYEQYF.